Detailed here is one T cell receptor (beta chain). This sample was taken from a study of blood T cells in healthy people across ages. Next came a second PCR, run for roughly 7 to 12 cycles, which used a sample-barcoded 5' primer along with a J-beta primer mix. TCRdb fed the 5' RACE reads into MiXCR, producing one record per CDR3 protein. This sample has around 990,000 distinct CDR3 sequences, with around two fifths found just once. Drawing of peripheral blood yielded about 9.6 milliliters from each donor. Germline lookup yields CDR1 GTSNPN and CDR2 SVGIG (reference sequence). This CDR3 region has 13 residues. V gave up 5 bases and J gave up 7 bases; unmatched junction bases: 4.

Sequencing was done on a sample of blood. The chain has TRBV30 and TRBJ1-6, with 8 positions matching TRBD1. The clonotype was recovered from a man between 18 and 29 years old in good health. CDR3 amino acids: CAWSQGENSPLHF. CDR3 coding DNA: TGTGCCTGGTCACAGGGGGAAAATTCACCCCTCCACTTT.